Below, 5 T cell receptor beta chains from the same sample are listed, as sequenced in a study of a mutant IDH1 vaccine in newly diagnosed glioma. Only in-frame clones appear in the TCRdb table, and some are missing; sequencing was by immunoSEQ multiplex PCR. The repertoire has tens of thousands of clones, roughly four fifths of them found once; the top ten carry about 7.7%. This sample's time point: week 5, during vaccination. Topical imiquimod accompanied each vaccine dose, which consisted of 300 ug of mutant IDH1 20-mer peptide. Antigens for these TCRs are unknown. The specimen was PBMCs, collected from a glioma patient whose treatment included an IDH1 peptide vaccine. The receptors stem from a woman aged 45-59 years with glioma.

The gene calls are TRBV6-1 and TRBJ1-3; D remains unclear. V dropped 8 bases and J dropped 0 bases, with 8 bases sitting between them. This CDR3 contains 13 residues. The germline V gene has CDR1 MNHNS and CDR2 SASEGT. Here the CDR3 DNA reads TGTGCCAGCCGGCCCGTCTCTGGAAACACCATATATTTT. Amino acids: CASRPVSGNTIYF.

The chain is built from TRBV7-2 and TRBJ2-1; D not resolved. This CDR3 comprises 15 residues. The V end lost 1 base, the J end lost 6 bases, and 13 bases lay between the germline ends. Germline values: CDR1 SGHTA, CDR2 FQGNSA. The CDR3 loop reads CASSLESRAPNEQFF. DNA of the CDR3: TGTGCCAGCAGCTTAGAGTCGCGTGCCCCCAATGAGCAGTTCTTC.

The gene calls are TRBV7-9 and TRBJ1-2, with a possible D match to TRBD1 (6 bases). This CDR3 is built from 13 residues. Germline lookup yields CDR1 SEHNR and CDR2 FQNEAQ (reference sequence). The V gene lost 11 bases and the J gene lost 6 bases, with 19 bases spanning the gap. The CDR3, as DNA: TGTGCCGGCACAATAACAGGGTCGGATGGCTACACCTTC. Its translation is CAGTITGSDGYTF.

V is TRBV5-6 and J is TRBJ2-5, with a tentative D call TRBD1 (8 bases). The CDR3 runs to 18 residues. The germline V and J ends were trimmed by 0 bases and 2 bases, with 20 bases remaining between them. Germline V lookup: CDR1 SGHDT, CDR2 YYEEEE. In nucleotides, the CDR3 is TGTGCCAGCAGCTTGGTGGGACTAAGACAGGGGAGGCAAGAGACCCAGTACTTC. Translation gives CASSLVGLRQGRQETQYF.

CDR3 nucleotides: TGTGCCATCAGTGGTAGTAGGGCAGGACCTTACGAGCAGTACTTC. This encodes CAISGSRAGPYEQYF. The chain couples TRBV10-3 to TRBJ2-7; no definite D call. V shed 4 bases and J shed 4 bases, with 17 bases lying between them. CDR1 is ENHRY and CDR2 is SYGVKD in the germline V gene. The CDR3 totals 15 residues.